The 32 T cell receptor beta chains below were found in one sample sequenced in a study of blood T cell repertoires in COVID-19. Sequenced by immunoSEQ multiplex PCR; TCRdb stores in-frame clones only, minus some. This sample has about 210,000 clones, with 65% to 90% found just once. Sequenced input: peripheral blood. These receptors all come from a man aged 50 or older with COVID-19, enrolled during active disease.

This clone occurred once. The chain uses TRBV6-6 and TRBJ2-2; D may be TRBD2 (5 bases). V lost 4 bases, J lost 7 bases, and 10 bases lay in between. The CDR3 covers 13 residues. Germline-derived CDR1 and CDR2 are MNHNY and SVGAGI (reference sequence). The CDR3 DNA sequence: TGTGCCAGCAGTTTAGTCGGGGTCGGGGAGCTGTTTTTT. Its protein is CASSLVGVGELFF.

The V call is TRBV5-6, the J call TRBJ2-3; TRBD1 matches 9 bases. CDR1 and CDR2 from the germline V gene are SGHDT and YYEEEE. The length of the CDR3 is 17 residues. After removal of 5 bases from V and 0 bases from J, the junction contained 10 bases not matched to a gene. Here the CDR3 DNA reads TGTGCCAGCAGTTCCCCGGGACAGGGTACAAGCACAGATACGCAGTATTTT. It codes for CASSSPGQGTSTDTQYF.

The V and J genes are TRBV19 and TRBJ1-2; D is possibly TRBD1 (5 bases). The CDR3 is 13 amino acids. Germline values: CDR1 LNHDA, CDR2 SQIVND (reference sequence). V lost 5 bases, J lost 8 bases, and 15 bases lay in between. DNA of the CDR3: TGTGCCAGTAGTGGTCTGACAGATAGGGGCTACACCTTC. Residues: CASSGLTDRGYTF. The full variable domain, with the rest looked up from reference TRBV19 and TRBJ1-2, is DGGITQSPKYLFRKEGQNVTLSCEQNLNHDAMYWYRQDPGQGLRLIYYSQIVNDFQKGDIAEGYSVSREKKESFPLTVTSAQKNPTAFYLCASSGLTDRGYTFGSGTRLTVV.

The chain joins TRBV28 to TRBJ1-6; tentatively, D is TRBD1 (5 bases). Per the germline V gene, CDR1 is MDHEN and CDR2 is SYDVKM. This CDR3 contains 13 residues. Trimming cost V 5 bases and J 7 bases, with 9 bases left between them. For the CDR3, the DNA is TGTGCCAGCAGTCGTGGGGGGAATTCACCCCTCCACTTT. Translating it yields CASSRGGNSPLHF.

V is TRBV7-3 and J is TRBJ2-2; a weak D match, TRBD1 (6 bases). Germline V gene lookup returns CDR1 SGHTA and CDR2 FQGTGA. The CDR3 covers 15 residues. V was trimmed by 5 bases and J by 3 bases, leaving 13 bases between them. The CDR3 reads CASSNPDSYTGELFF. For the CDR3, the DNA is TGTGCCAGCAGCAACCCGGACAGTTACACCGGGGAGCTGTTTTTT.

The chain links TRBV2 to TRBJ2-1, with 10 bases fitting TRBD1. The CDR3 length is 14 residues. CDR1 and CDR2 (germline): SNHLY, FYNNEI. The V and J ends lost 4 bases and 7 bases, in that order; junction bases with no gene match: 4. CDR3 protein: CASSAGQGMNEQFF. In DNA form, the CDR3 reads TGTGCCAGCAGTGCGGGACAGGGGATGAATGAGCAGTTCTTC. The full variable domain, with the rest looked up from reference TRBV2 and TRBJ2-1, is EPEVTQTPSHQVTQMGQEVILRCVPISNHLYFYWYRQILGQKVEFLVSFYNNEISEKSEIFDDQFSVERPDGSNFTLKIRSTKLEDSAMYFCASSAGQGMNEQFFGPGTRLTVL.

V usage is TRBV5-5 and J usage is TRBJ2-3, with 12 bases matching TRBD2. Germline CDR1 is SGHKS and CDR2 is YYEKEE (reference sequence). V was clipped by 4 bases and J by 1 base; unmatched bases: 4. CDR3 length: 16 amino acids. DNA of the CDR3: TGTGCCAGCAGCAAACTAGCGGGGGGCCGCACAGATACGCAGTATTTT. This sequence encodes CASSKLAGGRTDTQYF.

The rearrangement links TRBV7-9 to TRBJ2-7; tentative D call: TRBD1 (6 bases). Germline V gene lookup returns CDR1 SEHNR and CDR2 FQNEAQ (reference sequence). V was clipped by 1 base and J by 0 bases, with 7 bases between them. The CDR3 is 14 residues long. In nucleotides, the CDR3 is TGTGCCAGCAGCTTAGGGACAGCCTCCTACGAGCAGTACTTC. Protein product: CASSLGTASYEQYF.

The CDR3 here is CASSRTGGFAGELFF. The CDR3 DNA is TGTGCCAGCAGCCGGACAGGGGGATTTGCCGGGGAGCTGTTTTTT. This sequence joins TRBV7-8 and TRBJ2-2; TRBD1 aligns across 10 bases. Per the germline V gene, CDR1 is SGHVS and CDR2 is FQNEAQ. Trimming cost V 5 bases and J 6 bases; bases outside gene matches: 6. This CDR3 contains 15 residues.

Comment on this clone: Different DNA sequences within this sample yield the same CDR3. The V and J genes are TRBV12-3 or TRBV12-4 and TRBJ2-1; D uncertain. This CDR3 spans 11 amino acids. The germline V and J ends were trimmed by 3 bases and 6 bases, with 3 bases remaining between them. CDR3 protein: CASSFSNEQFF. The CDR3 DNA reads as TGTGCCAGCAGTTTCAGCAATGAGCAGTTCTTC.

The chain joins TRBV25-1 to TRBJ2-7, with 11 bases that match TRBD2. Germline CDR1 reads MGHDK; CDR2 reads SYGVNS. Trimming at V came to 4 bases and at J to 2 bases, leaving 10 bases not matched to a gene. The CDR3 sequence is 17 residues long. CDR3: CASSAGLADLSPYEQYF. For the CDR3, the DNA is TGTGCCAGCAGTGCGGGACTAGCGGATCTCTCTCCCTACGAGCAGTACTTC.

The genes are TRBV4-3 and TRBJ1-5; no definite D call. This CDR3 comprises 15 residues. V gave up 4 bases and J gave up 7 bases, with 17 bases separating them. CDR1 is LGHNA and CDR2 is YSLEER in the germline V gene. The CDR3 DNA follows: TGCGCCAGCAGCCTGACGACCGGGTTTGAGCAGCCCCAGCATTTT. Amino acid sequence: CASSLTTGFEQPQHF.

This clone was counted only a few times. J is TRBJ1-6 and V is TRBV9; 8 nucleotides agree with TRBD1. This CDR3 comprises 15 residues. Germline V gene data show CDR1 as SGDLS and CDR2 as YYNGEE. V was pared by 4 bases and J by 9 bases, with 9 bases of the junction left unmatched. CDR3 nucleotide sequence: TGTGCCAGCAGCCCACGGGACAGGCAAGGTTCACCCCTCCACTTT. This gives the protein CASSPRDRQGSPLHF.

This clone showed up just a few times. The chain carries TRBV15 and TRBJ1-6, with no clear D. CDR1 is LNHNV and CDR2 is YYDKDF in the germline V gene (reference sequence). V was shortened by 1 base and J by 8 bases, with 6 bases between the two germline ends. The CDR3 is made up of 13 amino acids. CDR3 bases: TGTGCCACCAGCAGAGCCGCAGATTCACCCCTCCACTTT. It encodes CATSRAADSPLHF.

The gene calls are TRBV5-1 and TRBJ2-5, with 11 bases fitting TRBD1. The V and J ends lost 4 bases and 4 bases, in that order; junction bases with no gene match: 6. Germline V gives CDR1 SGHRS, CDR2 YFSETQ. The CDR3 is 15 amino acids. CDR3: CASSPGQGAPETQYF. The CDR3 region has the DNA TGCGCCAGCAGCCCCGGACAGGGGGCCCCAGAGACCCAGTACTTC.

This chain connects TRBV15 to TRBJ1-5, with 12 bases aligning to TRBD1. The germline V gene has CDR1 LNHNV and CDR2 YYDKDF (reference sequence). V lost 1 base and J lost 6; bases outside the gene matches: 10. This CDR3 has 18 residues. The CDR3: CATSRALWDRGRGQPQHF. For the CDR3, the DNA is TGTGCCACCAGCAGAGCGCTATGGGACAGGGGGCGCGGTCAGCCCCAGCATTTT.

The chain combines TRBV28 with TRBJ1-2; the D is unclear. The V gene lost 10 bases and the J gene lost 3 bases, with 12 bases spanning the gap. From germline, CDR1 is MDHEN and CDR2 SYDVKM. The CDR3 is 12 residues long. CDR3 coding DNA: TGTGCCACCGGTCTTTGGTACTATGGCTACACCTTC. Its protein is CATGLWYYGYTF.

This chain connects TRBV28 to TRBJ1-5; D unclear. This CDR3 is 15 amino acids long. Germline CDR1 MDHEN, CDR2 SYDVKM. Trimming shortened V by 6 bases and J by 2 bases, and 14 bases separated the two germline ends. The CDR3 is CASSPPGSGNQPQHF. The CDR3, as DNA: TGTGCCAGCAGCCCTCCGGGTTCGGGCAATCAGCCCCAGCATTTT.

V usage is TRBV2 and J usage is TRBJ1-2; 9 bases map to TRBD1. Germline CDR1 and CDR2: SNHLY and FYNNEI. The CDR3 length is 13 residues. The junction had 9 bases not matched to a gene; V was cut back by 8 bases and J by 8 bases. CDR3 in amino acids: CASESGQGSGYTF. CDR3 in DNA: TGTGCCAGCGAGTCGGGACAGGGAAGCGGCTACACCTTC.

The genes are TRBV6-2 or TRBV6-3 and TRBJ1-4, with D hard to call. The germline V gene has CDR1 MNHEY and CDR2 SVGEGT. The CDR3 runs 11 residues. Trimming removed 5 bases from V and 6 bases from J, with 4 bases in between. The CDR3 sequence is CASSLDEKLFF. CDR3 coding DNA: TGTGCCAGCAGTCTAGATGAAAAACTGTTTTTT.

The rearrangement joins TRBV9 to TRBJ2-3, with TRBD2 identical over 9 bases. V was pared by 4 bases and J by 3 bases, with 9 bases of the junction left unmatched. The CDR3 is 16 residues long. In germline, CDR1 is SGDLS, CDR2 YYNGEE. CDR3 nucleotides: TGTGCCAGCAGCCCCCCAAGCGGGGGGAAAACAGATACGCAGTATTTT. Translating gives CASSPPSGGKTDTQYF. The entire variable domain, with the rest obtained from reference TRBV9 and TRBJ2-3, is as follows: DSGVTQTPKHLITATGQRVTLRCSPRSGDLSVYWYQQSLDQGLQFLIQYYNGEERAKGNILERFSAQQFPDLHSELNLSSLELGDSALYFCASSPPSGGKTDTQYFGPGTRLTVL.

The chain recombines TRBV3-1 (or the pseudogene TRBV3-2) with TRBJ2-7, with D perhaps matching TRBD2 (7 bases). The ends were cut back, 3 bases at V and 6 bases at J, with 15 bases in the middle. CDR1 and CDR2 from the germline V gene are LGHDT and YNNKEL (reference sequence). The CDR3 is 14 residues long. The CDR3 here is CASSQRGPQTEQYF. The CDR3 region has the DNA TGTGCCAGCAGCCAGCGGGGGCCCCAAACCGAGCAGTACTTC.

In the case of this clone: The junction departs from the called germline gene at one end, perhaps through a read error. The chain couples TRBV18 to TRBJ2-7, with 8 nucleotides matching TRBD2. The CDR3 has 15 residues. Germline CDR1 is KGHSH and CDR2 is LQKENI. The CDR3 DNA is TGTGCCAGCACACCGAGGGCGGGGGGTCCCTACGAGCAGTACTTC. This codes for CASTPRAGGPYEQYF.

This clone was counted once. The CDR3 DNA reads as TGCGCCAGCAGCCAGGGACAGGGACACGAAAAACTGTTTTTT. Protein sequence: CASSQGQGHEKLFF. J is TRBJ1-4 and V is TRBV5-1; 9 nucleotides match TRBD1. From germline, CDR1 is SGHRS and CDR2 YFSETQ. The CDR3 extends over 14 amino acids. Unmatched junction bases numbered 6, after V lost 4 bases and J lost 8 bases.

The chain couples TRBV19 to TRBJ1-2; a possible D gene is TRBD1 (6 bases). The CDR3 length is 13 residues. Germline CDR1 and CDR2: LNHDA and SQIVND (reference sequence). Between the trimmed V and J ends, which lost 3 bases and 3 bases, there was a span of 8 bases. The CDR3 DNA reads TGTGCCAGTAGTATGGCAGGGGACTATGGCTACACCTTC. Translation gives CASSMAGDYGYTF.

This clone was recorded at least ten times. The V and J genes are TRBV7-8 and TRBJ2-7, with a tentative D call TRBD1 (6 bases). The length of the CDR3 is 14 residues. Germline assignment: CDR1 SGHVS and CDR2 FQNEAQ. Between the trimmed V and J ends, which lost 5 bases and 3 bases, there was a span of 14 bases. In nucleotides, the CDR3 is TGTGCCAGCAGCCCCCGACAGGCCCGCTACGAGCAGTACTTC. This codes for CASSPRQARYEQYF.

The chain joins TRBV7-6 to TRBJ1-1; D is perhaps TRBD1 (5 bases). V was shortened by 5 bases and J by 1 base, with 11 bases between the two germline ends. CDR3 length equals 14 residues. Per germline, CDR1 SGHVS and CDR2 FNYEAQ. CDR3 coding DNA: TGTGCCAGCAGCAGCTGGGGGGGGAACACTGAAGCTTTCTTT. It encodes CASSSWGGNTEAFF.

The V gene is TRBV5-1, the J gene TRBJ2-7; TRBD2 matches at 7 bases. CDR1 is SGHRS and CDR2 is YFSETQ in the germline V gene. This CDR3 comprises 13 residues. J was trimmed by 7 bases and V by 4 bases; bases with no gene match: 8. The CDR3 here is CASSVAGVAEQYF. The CDR3 DNA reads as TGCGCCAGCAGCGTAGCGGGTGTAGCGGAGCAGTACTTC.

The chain couples TRBV5-1 to TRBJ1-2; the D gene is possibly TRBD1 (5 bases). The CDR3 has 13 amino acids. Germline CDR1 reads SGHRS; CDR2 reads YFSETQ. V was clipped by 4 bases and J by 3 bases, with 10 bases between them. The CDR3 spells CASSPRVYYGYTF. The CDR3, as DNA: TGCGCCAGCAGCCCCAGGGTTTACTATGGCTACACCTTC.

The V and J genes are TRBV6-1 and TRBJ1-5; TRBD1 matches 7 bases. Losses at the gene ends were 3 bases for V and 1 base for J; bases not matched to a gene: 3. CDR1 and CDR2 from the germline V gene are MNHNS and SASEGT. There are 15 residues in the CDR3. The DNA for the CDR3 is TGTGCCAGCAGTGAGGGACAGATAAGCAATCAGCCCCAGCATTTT. It yields the protein CASSEGQISNQPQHF.

In this sample, this clone turned up a few times. The J gene is TRBJ2-1, the V gene TRBV11-3; a possible D gene is TRBD2 (6 bases). The V end was cut by 5 bases, the J end by 1 base, with 12 bases between. The germline gives CDR1 SGHNT, CDR2 YENEEA. This CDR3 has 15 amino acids. CDR3 sequence: CASSPAGRSYNEQFF. The CDR3 coding sequence is TGTGCCAGCAGCCCAGCGGGCAGGTCCTACAATGAGCAGTTCTTC.

The chain uses TRBV27 and TRBJ2-7, with 9 bases lining up with TRBD1. The CDR3 runs 15 residues. Looked up from germline, CDR1 is MNHEY and CDR2 is SMNVEV (reference sequence). Germline trimming cut 2 bases from V and 7 bases from J; bases unmatched to any gene: 9. CDR3 sequence: CASSLGTGTVGEQYF. DNA for the CDR3: TGTGCCAGCAGTTTAGGGACAGGGACTGTAGGGGAGCAGTACTTC.